The 20 T cell receptor beta chains given below trace back to one sample, sequenced in a study of T cells in Graves' hyperthyroidism and ophthalmopathy. Using RNA transcripts as the source, TCR beta CDR3 regions were amplified. An initial round of RT-PCR targeting the TCR CDR3 relied on the HTBI primer set. Using its own MiXCR run on the multiplex PCR reads, TCRdb lists one record per CDR3 protein. The sample carries 490,000 or so distinct CDR3 sequences, about 15% recorded once. The sequenced sample consisted of blood. The receptors stem from a woman aged 25 to 39 with Graves' ophthalmopathy.

In this sample, this clonotype turned up many times. The V and J genes are TRBV4-3 and TRBJ2-7, with D perhaps matching TRBD2 (6 bases). Germline CDR1 LGHNA, CDR2 YSLEER. The V end lost 0 bases, the J end lost 3 bases, and 12 bases lay between the germline ends. This CDR3 is 15 amino acids long. CDR3 coding DNA: TGCGCCAGCAGCCAAGATCTACCCGGGGGCTACGAGCAGTACTTC. It translates to CASSQDLPGGYEQYF.

Only a few counts were recorded for this clonotype. The chain uses TRBV20-1 and TRBJ1-1; D gene uncertain. Germline CDR1 DFQATT, CDR2 SNEGSKA (reference sequence). The germline V and J ends were trimmed by 0 bases and 0 bases, with 5 bases remaining between them. The CDR3 runs to 13 residues. Here the CDR3 DNA reads TGCAGTGCTAGAGACCCAGTGAACACTGAAGCTTTCTTT. Protein: CSARDPVNTEAFF.

The gene calls are TRBV7-9 and TRBJ2-1; TRBD1 matches 8 bases. V dropped 3 bases and J dropped 8; count of bases not matched to a gene: 24. Looked up from germline, CDR1 is SEHNR and CDR2 is FQNEAQ (reference sequence). The CDR3 loop spans 20 amino acids. This CDR3 reads CASSFPPGGQPVTRADEQFF. The CDR3 DNA sequence: TGTGCCAGCAGCTTTCCCCCAGGGGGCCAACCGGTGACTAGAGCGGATGAGCAGTTCTTC.

This clonotype appeared a few times. This chain uses TRBV4-3 with TRBJ2-2; TRBD1 agrees at 7 bases. Germline V lookup: CDR1 LGHNA, CDR2 YSLEER. The V segment lost 3 bases and the J segment 3 bases; nucleotides outside the gene matches: 4. The CDR3 contains 15 residues. The CDR3 is CASSHSGQHTGELFF. As DNA, the CDR3 is TGCGCCAGCAGCCACTCGGGACAGCACACCGGGGAGCTGTTTTTT.

This clonotype was observed a few times. V gene TRBV10-1 combines with J gene TRBJ2-7; a possible D gene is TRBD1 (6 bases). The CDR3 spans 16 residues. Germline values: CDR1 WNHNN, CDR2 SYGVQD (reference sequence). With 2 bases removed from V and 0 bases from J, the gap between germline ends came to 14 bases. CDR3 nucleotides: TGCGCCAGCAGTGAGGGAGCGACAGGCACCTCCTACGAGCAGTACTTC. Amino acids: CASSEGATGTSYEQYF.

The chain uses TRBV7-3 and TRBJ2-7; 9 bases fit TRBD2. The CDR3 is 15 amino acids. V dropped 2 bases and J dropped 3; count of bases not matched to a gene: 5. Germline-derived CDR1 and CDR2 are SGHTA and FQGTGA. The CDR3 nucleotides read TGTGCCAGCAGCTTAGTGGCTAGCGGGATCTACGAGCAGTACTTC. Translated, it gives CASSLVASGIYEQYF.

This clonotype appeared many times. The chain has TRBV28 and TRBJ1-6, with TRBD1 as a possible D gene (5 bases). This CDR3 is built from 14 residues. Germline-derived CDR1 and CDR2 are MDHEN and SYDVKM. V lost 2 bases to trimming and J lost 7 bases, with 9 bases between them. The CDR3, as DNA: TGTGCCAGCAGTTTAGGGGGTAACAATTCACCCCTCCACTTT. It yields the protein CASSLGGNNSPLHF.

Notes on this clonotype: One base away lies a much larger clone, so this may be a sequencing read error. The V call is TRBV24-1, the J call TRBJ1-4; 7 positions agree with TRBD1. The CDR3 has 16 residues. Looked up from germline, CDR1 is KGHDR and CDR2 is SFDVKD. CDR3 in amino acids: CAASDPSTGLGEKLFF. CDR3 DNA: TGTGCCGCCAGTGACCCATCGACAGGGTTGGGAGAAAAACTGTTTTTT.

This clonotype occurred a few times. The chain links TRBV24-1 to TRBJ2-2; D call uncertain. Trimming stripped 3 bases from V and 4 bases from J, with 11 bases between. Germline V lookup: CDR1 KGHDR, CDR2 SFDVKD. This CDR3 contains 15 residues. CDR3 DNA sequence: TGTGCCACCAGTGATCCCAATCAGATCACCGGGGAGCTGTTTTTT. Translating it yields CATSDPNQITGELFF.

The chain joins TRBV2 to TRBJ1-1; tentatively, D is TRBD1 (6 bases). Trimming took off 3 bases at V and 1 base at J, with 12 bases between the two ends. The germline CDR1 and CDR2 sequences are SNHLY and FYNNEI. This CDR3 has 15 residues. The CDR3: CASSERRGANTEAFF. The DNA of the CDR3 is TGTGCCAGCAGTGAGCGACGGGGGGCGAACACTGAAGCTTTCTTT.

This clonotype was recorded many times. This chain joins TRBV5-6 and TRBJ1-5, with D possibly being TRBD1 (5 bases). Per the germline V gene, CDR1 is SGHDT and CDR2 is YYEEEE. The ends were cut back, 1 base at V and 0 bases at J, with 23 bases in the middle. CDR3 length: 20 residues. CDR3 sequence reads: CASSLRQPTLTPYSNQPQHF. CDR3 nucleotide sequence: TGTGCCAGCAGCTTGCGACAGCCAACACTCACCCCTTATAGCAATCAGCCCCAGCATTTT. Drawing the rest from reference TRBV5-6 and TRBJ1-5, the complete variable domain is DAGVTQSPTHLIKTRGQQVTLRCSPKSGHDTVSWYQQALGQGPQFIFQYYEEEERQRGNFPDRFSGHQFPNYSSELNVNALLLGDSALYLCASSLRQPTLTPYSNQPQHFGDGTRLSIL.

The chain employs TRBV5-8 and TRBJ2-3; D may be TRBD2 (5 bases). Germline CDR1 reads SGHTS; CDR2 reads YDEGEE. Trimming removed 5 bases from V and 0 bases from J, with 19 bases in between. This CDR3 region has 17 residues. This CDR3 reads CASSRSSETTSTDTQYF. CDR3 DNA: TGTGCCAGCAGTAGAAGTAGCGAGACGACTAGCACAGATACGCAGTATTTT. The full variable domain, rest sourced from reference TRBV5-8 and TRBJ2-3, is EAGVTQSPTHLIKTRGQQATLRCSPISGHTSVYWYQQALGLGLQFLLWYDEGEERNRGNFPPRFSGRQFPNYSSELNVNALELEDSALYLCASSRSSETTSTDTQYFGPGTRLTVL.

J is TRBJ1-1 and V is TRBV30; a weak D match, TRBD1 (6 bases). Trimming left V 4 bases short and J 7 bases short, with 19 bases between. Germline CDR1 is GTSNPN and CDR2 is SVGIG (reference sequence). There are 14 residues in the CDR3. DNA for the CDR3: TGTGCCTGGACACTCGGGGGGCCCGAGATTGAAGCTTTCTTT. Encoded protein: CAWTLGGPEIEAFF.

Only a few counts were recorded for this clonotype. The V and J genes are TRBV9 and TRBJ2-1; maybe TRBD2 (5 bases). Between the trimmed V and J ends, which lost 4 bases and 0 bases, there was a span of 14 bases. The length of the CDR3 is 16 residues. Per germline, CDR1 SGDLS and CDR2 YYNGEE. The CDR3 loop reads CASSPSSGASYNEQFF. For the CDR3, the DNA is TGTGCCAGCAGCCCCTCGAGCGGAGCCTCCTACAATGAGCAGTTCTTC.

This chain connects TRBV5-1 to TRBJ2-1; the match to TRBD1 covers 9 bases. J lost 4 bases, V lost 4 bases, and 9 bases had no gene match. CDR1 and CDR2 from the germline V gene are SGHRS and YFSETQ. The CDR3 contains 16 residues. The CDR3 DNA follows: TGCGCCAGCAGCAACGAGGACAGGGGCTTATACAATGAGCAGTTCTTC. It yields the protein CASSNEDRGLYNEQFF.

This clonotype has at least ten counts. The chain recombines TRBV5-1 with TRBJ2-7; TRBD1 agrees at 9 bases. V was pared by 0 bases and J by 5 bases, with 6 bases of the junction left unmatched. The CDR3 extends over 15 amino acids. In germline, CDR1 is SGHRS, CDR2 YFSETQ. Here the CDR3 DNA reads TGCGCCAGCAGCTTGGGTTTTGGACAGGGGAACGAGCAGTACTTC. It is translated as CASSLGFGQGNEQYF. The variable domain in full, with the rest retrieved from reference TRBV5-1 and TRBJ2-7, is KAGVTQTPRYLIKTRGQQVTLSCSPISGHRSVSWYQQTPGQGLQFLFEYFSETQRNKGNFPGRFSGRQFSNSRSEMNVSTLELGDSALYLCASSLGFGQGNEQYFGPGTRLTVT.

This clonotype was detected many times. This sequence joins TRBV11-2 and TRBJ2-3; D is uncertain. The CDR3 is 16 amino acids. Per the germline V gene, CDR1 is SGHAT and CDR2 is FQNNGV. Trimming cost V 1 base and J 2 bases, with 13 bases left between them. The CDR3 region has the DNA TGTGCCAGCAGCTTAGCGGTCAGCCTAGACACAGATACGCAGTATTTT. It is translated as CASSLAVSLDTDTQYF.

This chain uses TRBV7-9 with TRBJ2-7; TRBD2 aligns across 12 bases. The CDR3 spans 16 residues. Germline V lookup: CDR1 SEHNR, CDR2 FQNEAQ (reference sequence). The V gene end was trimmed by 2 bases and the J gene end by 0 bases; junction bases not matched to a gene: 2. The CDR3 nucleotides are TGTGCCAGCAGCTTAAAGACTAGCGGGAGCTCCTACGAGCAGTACTTC. Its protein product is CASSLKTSGSSYEQYF.

V is TRBV18 and J is TRBJ2-1; D possibly matches TRBD1 or TRBD2 (5 bases each). The CDR3 is 16 residues long. Between the trimmed V and J ends, which lost 0 bases and 5 bases, there was a span of 14 bases. From germline, CDR1 is KGHSH and CDR2 LQKENI. The CDR3 DNA reads TGTGCCAGCTCACCACCCGGGGCCCCTTCCGACAATGAGCAGTTCTTC. Protein: CASSPPGAPSDNEQFF.

This clonotype was observed a few times. The V gene is TRBV7-2, the J gene TRBJ2-3; no clear D gene. V was clipped by 2 bases and J by 4 bases, with 13 bases between them. Germline V gene data show CDR1 as SGHTA and CDR2 as FQGNSA. This CDR3 region has 15 residues. Here the CDR3 DNA reads TGTGCCAGCAGCTTAAATTCAGTTTACTCAGATACGCAGTATTTT. Amino acids: CASSLNSVYSDTQYF.